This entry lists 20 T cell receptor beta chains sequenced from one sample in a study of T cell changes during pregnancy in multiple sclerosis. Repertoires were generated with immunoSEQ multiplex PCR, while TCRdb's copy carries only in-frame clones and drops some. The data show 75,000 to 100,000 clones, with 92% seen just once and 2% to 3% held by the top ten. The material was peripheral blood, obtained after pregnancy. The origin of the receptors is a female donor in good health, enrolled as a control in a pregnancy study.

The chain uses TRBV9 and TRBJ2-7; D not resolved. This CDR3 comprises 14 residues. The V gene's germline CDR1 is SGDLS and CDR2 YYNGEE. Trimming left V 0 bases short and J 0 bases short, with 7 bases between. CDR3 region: CASSVDLRSYEQYF. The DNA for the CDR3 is TGTGCCAGCAGCGTAGATCTCCGCTCCTACGAGCAGTACTTC.

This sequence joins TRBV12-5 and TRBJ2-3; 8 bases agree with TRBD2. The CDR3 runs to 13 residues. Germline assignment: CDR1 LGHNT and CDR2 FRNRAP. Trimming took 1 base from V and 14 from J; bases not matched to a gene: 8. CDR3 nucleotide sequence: TGTGCTAGTGGTTTGGGGGGGACGGGAGGGGCGTATTTT. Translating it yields CASGLGGTGGAYF. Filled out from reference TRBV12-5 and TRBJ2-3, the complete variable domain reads DARVTQTPRHKVTEMGQEVTMRCQPILGHNTVFWYRQTMMQGLELLAYFRNRAPLDDSGMPKDRFSAEMPDATLATLKIQPSEPRDSAVYFCASGLGGTGGAYFGPGTRLTVL.

The CDR3 DNA sequence: TGTGCCAGCAGCGAACAGGGGACCAGCTACAATGAGCAGTTCTTC. It is translated as CASSEQGTSYNEQFF. The gene calls are TRBV2 and TRBJ2-1, with 7 bases identical to TRBD1. The CDR3 sequence is 15 residues long. Losses at the gene ends were 6 bases for V and 3 bases for J; bases not matched to a gene: 8. Germline CDR1 reads SNHLY; CDR2 reads FYNNEI.

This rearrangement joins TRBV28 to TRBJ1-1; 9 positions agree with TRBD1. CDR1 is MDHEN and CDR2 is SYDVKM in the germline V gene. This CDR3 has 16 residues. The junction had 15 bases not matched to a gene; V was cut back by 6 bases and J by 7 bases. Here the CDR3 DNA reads TGTGCCAGCAGCCCGAGACCGGGACAGGGATGGAATGAAGCTTTCTTT. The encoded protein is CASSPRPGQGWNEAFF.

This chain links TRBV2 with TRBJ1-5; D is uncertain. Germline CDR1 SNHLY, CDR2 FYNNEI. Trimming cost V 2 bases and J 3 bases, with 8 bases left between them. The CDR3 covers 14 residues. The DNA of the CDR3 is TGTGCCAGCAGTGAATGGAGTGTCAATCAGCCCCAGCATTTT. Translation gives CASSEWSVNQPQHF. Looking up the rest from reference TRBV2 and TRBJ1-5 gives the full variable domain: EPEVTQTPSHQVTQMGQEVILRCVPISNHLYFYWYRQILGQKVEFLVSFYNNEISEKSEIFDDQFSVERPDGSNFTLKIRSTKLEDSAMYFCASSEWSVNQPQHFGDGTRLSIL.

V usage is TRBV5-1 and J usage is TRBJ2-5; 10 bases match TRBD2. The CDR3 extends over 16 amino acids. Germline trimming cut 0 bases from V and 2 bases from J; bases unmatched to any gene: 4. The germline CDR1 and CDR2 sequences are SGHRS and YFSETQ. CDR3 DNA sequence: TGCGCCAGCAGCTTGGAGGGGACTAGCGAACAAGAGACCCAGTACTTC. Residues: CASSLEGTSEQETQYF.

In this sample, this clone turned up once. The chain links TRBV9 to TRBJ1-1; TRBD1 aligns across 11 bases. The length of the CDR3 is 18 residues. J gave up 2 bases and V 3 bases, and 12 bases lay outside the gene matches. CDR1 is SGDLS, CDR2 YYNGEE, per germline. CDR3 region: CASSATLLGQGANTEAFF. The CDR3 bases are TGTGCCAGCAGCGCCACATTGCTCGGACAGGGGGCTAACACTGAAGCTTTCTTT.

Here the CDR3 reads CASSTGTSGRIFDNEQFF. CDR3 DNA: TGCGCCAGCAGCACCGGGACTAGCGGGAGGATATTCGACAATGAGCAGTTCTTC. The genes are TRBV5-1 and TRBJ2-1; 15 bases line up with TRBD2. Germline assignment: CDR1 SGHRS and CDR2 YFSETQ. The V gene end was trimmed by 4 bases and the J gene end by 5 bases; junction bases not matched to a gene: 10. This CDR3 is 18 amino acids long.

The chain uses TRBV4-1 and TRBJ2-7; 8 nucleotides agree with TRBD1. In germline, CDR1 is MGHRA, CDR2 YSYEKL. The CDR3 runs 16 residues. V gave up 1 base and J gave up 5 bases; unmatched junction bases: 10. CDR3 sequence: CASSQAPSQGAHEQYF. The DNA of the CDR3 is TGCGCCAGCAGCCAAGCCCCCTCGCAGGGGGCGCACGAGCAGTACTTC.

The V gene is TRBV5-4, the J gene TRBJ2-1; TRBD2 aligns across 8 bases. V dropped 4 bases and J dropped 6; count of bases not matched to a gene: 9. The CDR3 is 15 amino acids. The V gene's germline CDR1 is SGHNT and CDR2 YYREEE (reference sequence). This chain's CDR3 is CASSPIGTRGNEQFF. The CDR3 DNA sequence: TGTGCCAGCAGCCCGATCGGGACTAGAGGCAATGAGCAGTTCTTC.

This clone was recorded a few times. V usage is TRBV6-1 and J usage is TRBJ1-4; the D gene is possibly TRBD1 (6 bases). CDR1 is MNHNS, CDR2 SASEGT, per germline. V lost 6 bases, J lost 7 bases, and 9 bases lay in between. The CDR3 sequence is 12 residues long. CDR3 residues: CASRGAGEKLFF. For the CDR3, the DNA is TGTGCCAGCAGGGGGGCGGGTGAAAAACTGTTTTTT.

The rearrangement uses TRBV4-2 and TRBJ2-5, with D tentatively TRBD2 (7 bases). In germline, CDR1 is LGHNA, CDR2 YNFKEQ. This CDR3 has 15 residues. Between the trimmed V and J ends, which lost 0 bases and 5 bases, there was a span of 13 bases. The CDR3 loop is CASSQDREGGETQYF. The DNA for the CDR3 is TGTGCCAGCAGCCAAGATCGTGAGGGGGGGGAGACCCAGTACTTC.

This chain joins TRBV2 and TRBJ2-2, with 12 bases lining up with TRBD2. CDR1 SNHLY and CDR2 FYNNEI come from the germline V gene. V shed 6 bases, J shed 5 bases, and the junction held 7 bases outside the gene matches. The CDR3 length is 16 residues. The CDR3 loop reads CASSRTSGTKTGELFF. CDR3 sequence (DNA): TGTGCCAGCAGCCGGACTAGCGGGACCAAAACCGGGGAGCTGTTTTTT.

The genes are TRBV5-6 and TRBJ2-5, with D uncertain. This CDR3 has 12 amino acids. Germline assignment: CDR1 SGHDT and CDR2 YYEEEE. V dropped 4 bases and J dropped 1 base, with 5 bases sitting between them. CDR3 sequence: CASSRPQETQYF. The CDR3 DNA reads TGTGCCAGCAGCCGTCCCCAAGAGACCCAGTACTTC.

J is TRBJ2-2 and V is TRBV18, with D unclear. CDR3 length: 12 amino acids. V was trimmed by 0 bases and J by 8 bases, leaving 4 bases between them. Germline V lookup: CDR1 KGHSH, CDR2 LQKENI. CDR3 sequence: CASSPPQGELFF. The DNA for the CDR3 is TGTGCCAGCTCACCACCGCAGGGGGAGCTGTTTTTT. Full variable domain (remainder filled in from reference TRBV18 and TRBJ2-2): NAGVMQNPRHLVRRRGQEARLRCSPMKGHSHVYWYRQLPEEGLKFMVYLQKENIIDESGMPKERFSAEFPKEGPSILRIQQVVRGDSAAYFCASSPPQGELFFGEGSRLTVL.

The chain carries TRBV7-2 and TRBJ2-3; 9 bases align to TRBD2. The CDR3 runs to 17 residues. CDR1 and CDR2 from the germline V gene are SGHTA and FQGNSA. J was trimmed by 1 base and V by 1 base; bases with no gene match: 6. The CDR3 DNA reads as TGTGCCAGCAGCTTAGTAGCGCGGGAGGGCCGCACAGATACGCAGTATTTT. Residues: CASSLVAREGRTDTQYF.

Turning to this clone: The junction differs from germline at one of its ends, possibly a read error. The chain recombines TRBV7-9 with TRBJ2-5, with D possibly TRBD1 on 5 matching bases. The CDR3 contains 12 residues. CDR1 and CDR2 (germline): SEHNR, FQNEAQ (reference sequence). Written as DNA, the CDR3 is TGTGCCAGCAGCCCAGGCCGCCAGGGTGGGGACTTC. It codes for CASSPGRQGGDF.

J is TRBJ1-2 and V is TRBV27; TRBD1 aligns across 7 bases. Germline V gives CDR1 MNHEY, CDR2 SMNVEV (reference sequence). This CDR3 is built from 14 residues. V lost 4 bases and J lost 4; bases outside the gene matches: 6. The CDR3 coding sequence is TGTGCCAGCAGTTCCGACAGGGTAGGCTATGGCTACACCTTC. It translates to CASSSDRVGYGYTF.

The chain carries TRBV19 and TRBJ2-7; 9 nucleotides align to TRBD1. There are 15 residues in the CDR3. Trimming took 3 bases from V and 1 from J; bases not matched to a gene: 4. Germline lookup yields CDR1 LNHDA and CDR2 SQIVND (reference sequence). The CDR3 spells CASSIGGQGSYEQYF. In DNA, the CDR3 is TGTGCCAGTAGTATCGGGGGACAGGGTTCCTACGAGCAGTACTTC.

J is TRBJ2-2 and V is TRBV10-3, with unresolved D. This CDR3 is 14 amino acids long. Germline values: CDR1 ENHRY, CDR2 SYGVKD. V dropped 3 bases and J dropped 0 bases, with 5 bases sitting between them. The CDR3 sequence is CAISEESNTGELFF. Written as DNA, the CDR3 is TGTGCCATCAGTGAAGAGTCGAACACCGGGGAGCTGTTTTTT.